The 28 T cell receptor beta chains presented below share a single source sample, sequenced in a study of T cell clones after liver transplantation. Profiled with immunoSEQ multiplex PCR; TCRdb holds only in-frame clones, not every one. Altogether around 120,000 clones are present, about nine tenths being singletons, with the ten largest covering around 0.83%. The source material was CD4+ T cells from blood, sampled 12 months after liver transplant. These receptors came from a human patient who received a liver transplant. Some T cells may be graft donor cells.

The chain is built from TRBV5-6 and TRBJ1-5; the D gene is possibly TRBD1 (5 bases). V shed 3 bases and J shed 1 base, with 14 bases lying between them. The CDR3 has 16 residues. From germline, CDR1 is SGHDT and CDR2 YYEEEE. CDR3 loop: CASSSRQRQSNQPQHF. Here the CDR3 DNA reads TGTGCCAGCAGCTCCAGACAGAGACAAAGCAATCAGCCCCAGCATTTT.

J is TRBJ1-5 and V is TRBV25-1, with D hard to call. V shed 8 bases and J shed 3 bases, with 11 bases lying between them. Germline V gene data show CDR1 as MGHDK and CDR2 as SYGVNS. The CDR3 runs 13 residues. CDR3 sequence reads: CASPTFFNQPQHF. CDR3 bases: TGTGCCAGCCCGACATTCTTCAATCAGCCCCAGCATTTT.

This chain joins TRBV11-2 and TRBJ1-5; no clear D. The germline gives CDR1 SGHAT, CDR2 FQNNGV. This CDR3 has 13 amino acids. Trimming took 0 bases from V and 7 from J, leaving 7 bases between them. The CDR3 reads CASSLDLVQPQHF. The CDR3 DNA reads TGTGCCAGCAGCTTAGATCTTGTACAGCCCCAGCATTTT.

V and J are TRBV5-6 and TRBJ2-5; D possibly corresponds to TRBD2 (5 bases). Trimming pared 4 bases from V and 7 bases from J, leaving 5 bases between. The germline CDR1 and CDR2 sequences are SGHDT and YYEEEE. The CDR3 has 10 amino acids. CDR3 nucleotide sequence: TGTGCCAGCAGCGGAGGGACCCAGTACTTC. Protein product: CASSGGTQYF.

The chain joins TRBV7-8 to TRBJ2-1, with 9 bases aligning to TRBD2. V shed 2 bases, J shed 8 bases, and the junction held 10 bases outside the gene matches. This CDR3 has 16 residues. CDR1 is SGHVS and CDR2 is FQNEAQ in the germline V gene. This chain's CDR3 is CASSLILAGNWDEQFF. The CDR3 DNA is TGTGCCAGCAGCTTAATCCTAGCGGGAAATTGGGATGAGCAGTTCTTC.

The chain links TRBV27 to TRBJ1-2; TRBD1 matches 9 bases. CDR3 size: 15 residues. Germline CDR1 MNHEY, CDR2 SMNVEV (reference sequence). V gave up 6 bases and J gave up 6 bases; unmatched junction bases: 11. CDR3: CASRQNQQGADGYTF. The DNA for the CDR3 is TGTGCCAGCAGGCAAAACCAACAGGGGGCGGATGGCTACACCTTC.

For the CDR3, the DNA is TGTGCCAGCAGCCCTGAATCGAAATTTCCCTACGAGCAGTACTTC. It codes for CASSPESKFPYEQYF. The chain is built from TRBV9 and TRBJ2-7; D is ambiguous. This CDR3 spans 15 amino acids. The V end was cut by 4 bases, the J end by 2 bases, with 16 bases between. CDR1 and CDR2 from the germline V gene are SGDLS and YYNGEE.

This clone was counted a single time. V is TRBV4-1 and J is TRBJ2-2, with TRBD1 as a possible D gene (6 bases). Trimming stripped 3 bases from V and 5 bases from J, with 16 bases between. The CDR3 consists of 16 residues. The V gene's germline CDR1 is MGHRA and CDR2 YSYEKL. DNA for the CDR3: TGCGCCAGCAGCCACTTAAGCCCTCAGGGGACCGGGGAGCTGTTTTTT. This gives the protein CASSHLSPQGTGELFF.

The chain combines TRBV6-5 with TRBJ2-3; 8 bases fit TRBD1. V was clipped by 4 bases and J by 3 bases; unmatched bases: 6. Germline V gives CDR1 MNHEY, CDR2 SVGAGI. The CDR3 is made up of 15 amino acids. This CDR3 reads CASSFQDRVTDTQYF. The CDR3 DNA sequence: TGTGCCAGCAGTTTCCAGGACAGGGTTACAGATACGCAGTATTTT.

The V and J genes are TRBV10-1 and TRBJ2-7; the D is unclear. The V end was cut by 2 bases, the J end by 2 bases, with 7 bases between. There are 13 residues in the CDR3. Germline V CDR1 and CDR2: WNHNN, SYGVQD (reference sequence). The CDR3 here is CASSERVTYEQYF. CDR3 DNA sequence: TGCGCCAGCAGTGAGAGGGTCACCTACGAGCAGTACTTC.

This clone was recorded once. The chain is built from TRBV11-3 and TRBJ2-7; 9 bases match TRBD1. The CDR3 length is 15 residues. V lost 2 bases, J lost 2 bases, and 4 bases stayed unmatched. The germline CDR1 and CDR2 sequences are SGHNT and YENEEA. Written as DNA, the CDR3 is TGTGCCAGCAGCTTACGGAGGGACAGGGCCTACGAGCAGTACTTC. Protein sequence: CASSLRRDRAYEQYF.

V is TRBV2 and J is TRBJ2-7; 7 bases line up with TRBD1. V shed 2 bases, J shed 6 bases, and the junction held 4 bases outside the gene matches. The germline V gene has CDR1 SNHLY and CDR2 FYNNEI. The CDR3 runs 13 residues. The chain's CDR3 is CASSEYRGSEQYF. Here the CDR3 DNA reads TGTGCCAGCAGTGAATACAGGGGCTCCGAGCAGTACTTC.

The CDR3, as DNA: TGTGCCTGGAGTAGGGACAGGGTGGCCAATGAGCAGTTCTTC. It specifies CAWSRDRVANEQFF. The rearrangement joins TRBV30 to TRBJ2-1; TRBD1 agrees at 9 bases. V shed 2 bases and J 6 bases; nucleotides not matched to a gene: 5. CDR3 length equals 14 residues. CDR1 GTSNPN and CDR2 SVGIG come from the germline V gene (reference sequence).

The V and J genes are TRBV28 and TRBJ2-3; 7 nucleotides align to TRBD1. This CDR3 has 17 residues. V gave up 0 bases and J gave up 8 bases; unmatched junction bases: 14. Per the germline V gene, CDR1 is MDHEN and CDR2 is SYDVKM. This CDR3 is CASSLWAMGTARGTQYF. The CDR3 DNA reads TGTGCCAGCAGTTTATGGGCTATGGGGACAGCGAGAGGTACGCAGTATTTT.

The chain couples TRBV5-4 to TRBJ2-7; D remains unclear. This CDR3 contains 13 residues. V lost 0 bases to trimming and J lost 2 bases, with 6 bases between them. Germline V gene lookup returns CDR1 SGHNT and CDR2 YYREEE (reference sequence). The CDR3 DNA reads TGTGCCAGCAGCTTGGGGGGAACCTACGAGCAGTACTTC. This translates into CASSLGGTYEQYF.

This chain connects TRBV6-1 to TRBJ2-7; 10 bases are a match to TRBD1. Germline-derived CDR1 and CDR2 are MNHNS and SASEGT. The CDR3 extends over 15 amino acids. J gave up 1 base and V 6 bases, and 6 bases lay outside the gene matches. In nucleotides, the CDR3 is TGTGCCAGCAGGCCCCGGGACAGGGGTTCCTACGAGCAGTACTTC. It yields the protein CASRPRDRGSYEQYF.

This chain joins TRBV11-3 and TRBJ2-3; 10 bases are shared with TRBD2. The junction had 8 bases not matched to a gene; V was cut back by 5 bases and J by 0 bases. This CDR3 has 17 residues. Germline V gene sequence: CDR1 SGHNT, CDR2 YENEEA. The CDR3 nucleotides read TGTGCCAGCAGCCGGACTAGCGGAGATCCTAGCACAGATACGCAGTATTTT. Protein: CASSRTSGDPSTDTQYF.

V is TRBV6-5 and J is TRBJ1-2, with 8 bases fitting TRBD1. The germline gives CDR1 MNHEY, CDR2 SVGAGI. V trimming: 5 bases; J trimming: 8 bases; junction bases outside the gene matches: 4. The CDR3 is 12 amino acids. The CDR3 region is CASSDRGIGYTF. The CDR3 DNA is TGTGCCAGCAGTGACAGGGGCATCGGCTACACCTTC.

The chain is built from TRBV5-1 and TRBJ2-3, with 10 bases lining up with TRBD1. The CDR3 contains 18 residues. Germline V CDR1 and CDR2: SGHRS, YFSETQ. The V and J ends lost 0 bases and 2 bases, in that order; junction bases with no gene match: 9. CDR3 region: CASSLALGQGFPTDTQYF. In DNA, the CDR3 is TGCGCCAGCAGCTTGGCCTTGGGACAGGGGTTCCCCACAGATACGCAGTATTTT.

The rearrangement joins TRBV2 to TRBJ1-2; 7 bases are a match to TRBD1. The germline CDR1 and CDR2 sequences are SNHLY and FYNNEI. This CDR3 has 12 amino acids. V shed 5 bases, J shed 8 bases, and the junction held 5 bases outside the gene matches. CDR3 sequence: CASSPQGVGYTF. The CDR3 nucleotides read TGTGCCAGCAGTCCCCAGGGGGTGGGCTACACCTTC.

A single count supports this clone. The junction differs from germline at one of its ends, possibly a read error. The rearrangement uses TRBV5-1 and TRBJ2-3; D unresolved. Germline V CDR1 and CDR2: SGHRS, YFSETQ. This CDR3 has 12 amino acids. CDR3 coding DNA: TGCGCCAGCAGCTTGGGTTCAGAGACGCAGTATTTT. It specifies CASSLGSETQYF.

This clone was seen only once. Here the CDR3 reads CASSPAGGRFTDTQYF. CDR3 DNA: TGTGCCAGCAGCCCCGCAGGGGGTAGATTCACAGATACGCAGTATTTT. The chain joins TRBV11-3 to TRBJ2-3; 7 nucleotides match TRBD1. CDR3 size: 16 residues. CDR1 is SGHNT, CDR2 YENEEA, per germline. The junction had 10 bases not matched to a gene; V was cut back by 5 bases and J by 2 bases.

This clone has only one observation. This chain connects TRBV5-4 to TRBJ2-7; no clear D gene. V was pared by 0 bases and J by 9 bases, with 10 bases between. The CDR3 runs to 12 residues. The V gene's germline CDR1 is SGHNT and CDR2 YYREEE (reference sequence). The CDR3 DNA reads TGTGCCAGCAGCTTGGACGCCAACGCGCAGTACTTC. This gives the protein CASSLDANAQYF.

The chain joins TRBV27 to TRBJ2-7; maybe TRBD1 (6 bases). The CDR3 has 17 amino acids. V was trimmed by 4 bases and J by 5 bases, leaving 24 bases between them. Germline CDR1 is MNHEY and CDR2 is SMNVEV (reference sequence). The CDR3 DNA sequence: TGTGCCAGCAGTTCAATTCGCAACTCCGGGACACGACACGAGCAGTACTTC. It encodes CASSSIRNSGTRHEQYF.

The genes are TRBV12-5 and TRBJ1-5; 9 nucleotides agree with TRBD1. Germline CDR1 LGHNT, CDR2 FRNRAP. V lost 6 bases to trimming and J lost 6 bases; unmatched junction nucleotides: 9. This CDR3 is 15 amino acids long. For the CDR3, the DNA is TGTGCTAGTGGGTCCGTGACAGGGGGTTTTCAGCCCCAGCATTTT. This sequence encodes CASGSVTGGFQPQHF.

The V and J genes are TRBV4-1 and TRBJ2-7; tentatively, D is TRBD2 (5 bases). Trimming cost V 2 bases and J 2 bases, with 10 bases left between them. There are 14 residues in the CDR3. Germline CDR1 is MGHRA and CDR2 is YSYEKL. CDR3 DNA: TGCGCCAGCAGCCAATCCGGGAACGCCTACGAGCAGTACTTC. It translates to CASSQSGNAYEQYF.

This rearrangement joins TRBV11-2 to TRBJ2-5, with a tentative D call TRBD1 (7 bases). Trimming left V 5 bases short and J 1 base short, with 14 bases between. The CDR3 length is 15 residues. Germline CDR1 and CDR2: SGHAT and FQNNGV. CDR3 in amino acids: CASSPQGGSQETQYF. The CDR3 DNA reads TGTGCCAGCAGCCCCCAGGGGGGATCCCAAGAGACCCAGTACTTC.

The chain carries TRBV27 and TRBJ1-4; tentatively, D is TRBD1 (6 bases). Trimming cost V 4 bases and J 7 bases, with 19 bases left between them. Per germline, CDR1 MNHEY and CDR2 SMNVEV (reference sequence). The CDR3 spans 16 residues. In nucleotides, the CDR3 is TGTGCCAGCAGTTCGTCCGGGACCCAAGGGGGTGAAAAACTGTTTTTT. Translated: CASSSSGTQGGEKLFF.